This is a list of T cell receptor beta chains from one sample in a study of CD8+ T cells in alopecia areata. Libraries were prepared by immunoSEQ multiplex PCR; TCRdb keeps only in-frame clonotypes and omits some of them. Of roughly 150,000 clones in the sample, roughly three fifths were seen once. Sample: CD4+ T cells sorted from blood, taken at week 0. The receptor set was obtained from a human donor with alopecia areata. The CDR3 runs from the conserved cysteine through the conserved F or W. D genes are given only for firm matches. Clone size appears in some rows only: once, few, many, or a class for an expanded clone.

>.|TRBJ2-5|TRBD1|TRBV29-1|15
CSVEGTGGYSETQYF
TGCAGCGTTGAGGGGACAGGGGGTTATTCGGAGACCCAGTACTTC
>.|TRBJ2-5|TRBD1|TRBV5-1|14
CASSRGQGQETQYF
TGCGCCAGCAGCCGAGGACAGGGCCAAGAGACCCAGTACTTC
>.|TRBJ2-7|.|TRBV28|13
CAAGLGKSYEQYF
TGTGCCGCGGGGTTAGGAAAGTCCTACGAGCAGTACTTC
>many|TRBJ1-6|.|TRBV19|14
CASSITGSDSPLHF
TGTGCCAGTAGTATCACAGGGTCGGATTCACCCCTCCACTTT
>few|TRBJ2-1|TRBD2|TRBV18|14
CASSPPGLAYEQFF
TGTGCCAGCTCACCACCGGGACTAGCGTATGAGCAGTTCTTC
>.|TRBJ2-6|.|TRBV11-2|17
CASSLTSHRAGANVLTF
TGTGCCAGCAGCCTCACCTCCCACCGGGCCGGGGCCAACGTCCTGACTTTC
>few|TRBJ2-1|.|TRBV5-1|12
CASHQTYNEQFF
TGCGCCAGCCACCAGACCTACAATGAGCAGTTCTTC
>.|TRBJ2-3|.|TRBV18|15
CASSPSALQSDTQYF
TGTGCCAGCTCACCAAGCGCACTCCAATCAGATACGCAGTATTTT
>.|TRBJ1-5|.|TRBV27|13
CASSLRGLQPQHF
TGTGCCAGCAGTTTACGTGGTCTTCAGCCCCAGCATTTT
>.|TRBJ2-5|.|TRBV25-1|14
CASSEYASEETQYF
TGTGCCAGCAGTGAATATGCTAGCGAGGAGACCCAGTACTTC
>few|TRBJ1-5|.|TRBV7-9|15
CASSFGGGQNQPQHF
TGTGCCAGCAGCTTCGGAGGGGGGCAGAATCAGCCCCAGCATTTT
>.|TRBJ2-1|.|TRBV11-3|13
CASSLRVYNEQFF
TGTGCCAGCAGCCTCCGGGTTTACAATGAGCAGTTCTTC
>.|TRBJ1-4|.|TRBV23-1|13
CASSRSWGEKLFF
TGCGCCAGCAGTCGGTCCTGGGGCGAAAAACTGTTTTTT
>few|TRBJ2-2|.|TRBV4-3|16
CASSQGVGWSTGELFF
TGCGCCAGCAGCCAAGGAGTGGGGTGGAGCACCGGGGAGCTGTTTTTT
>few|TRBJ1-2|.|TRBV4-3|17
CASSQHNGKSPDYGYTF
TGCGCCAGCAGCCAACATAACGGCAAGTCCCCTGATTATGGCTACACCTTC
>.|TRBJ2-5|TRBD1|TRBV27|14
CASSFRDRVGTQYF
TGTGCCAGCAGTTTCCGGGACAGGGTGGGGACCCAGTACTTC
>.|TRBJ2-7|.|TRBV6-5|14
CASSYSRSAYEQYF
TGTGCCAGCAGTTACTCGAGATCAGCCTACGAGCAGTACTTC
>.|TRBJ2-2|TRBD2|TRBV5-1|14
CATGAGPNTGELFF
TGCGCCACTGGAGCGGGACCGAACACCGGGGAGCTGTTTTTT
>.|TRBJ2-1|.|TRBV5-1|12
CASSARENEQFF
TGCGCCAGCAGCGCCAGGGAAAATGAGCAGTTCTTC
>.|TRBJ2-7|.|TRBV18|15
CASSPPSRFVYEQYF
TGTGCCAGCTCACCACCGTCCAGGTTTGTCTACGAGCAGTACTTC
>.|TRBJ1-2|TRBD1|TRBV5-6|18
CASSLLSGTGMKDYGYTF
TGTGCCAGCAGCTTATTATCCGGGACAGGGATGAAAGACTATGGCTACACCTTC
>.|TRBJ1-5|.|TRBV6-5|13
CASSFSSGQPQHF
TGTGCCAGCAGCTTCTCATCCGGTCAGCCCCAGCATTTT
>many|TRBJ2-1|.|TRBV7-9|15
CASSSRAPAYNEQFF
TGTGCCAGCAGCTCCCGGGCCCCGGCTTACAATGAGCAGTTCTTC
>few|TRBJ2-5|.|TRBV10-3|15
CAIRSGTAPQETQYF
TGTGCCATCAGATCCGGGACCGCTCCCCAAGAGACCCAGTACTTC
>few|TRBJ2-3|.|TRBV23-1|11
CASIQADTQYF
TGCGCCAGCATACAAGCAGATACGCAGTATTTT
>.|TRBJ2-1|TRBD1|TRBV18|16
CASSPLRTGGVNEQFF
TGTGCCAGCTCACCACTAAGGACAGGGGGGGTAAATGAGCAGTTCTTC
>few|TRBJ2-2|.|TRBV7-2|13
CASRLLSTGELFF
TGTGCCAGCAGACTCTTGTCAACCGGGGAGCTGTTTTTT
>few|TRBJ1-5|.|TRBV27|12
CASSFVNQPQHF
TGTGCCAGCAGTTTCGTCAATCAGCCCCAGCATTTT
>.|TRBJ2-1|.|TRBV7-9|11
CASTQDNEQFF
TGTGCCAGCACCCAAGACAATGAGCAGTTCTTC
>.|TRBJ2-6|.|TRBV29-1|16
CSVEGRGFTGANVLTF
TGCAGCGTTGAAGGCAGGGGATTTACTGGGGCCAACGTCCTGACTTTC
>.|TRBJ2-7|.|TRBV5-1|16
CASSVGPGVDTYEQYF
TGCGCCAGCAGCGTAGGACCCGGGGTCGACACCTACGAGCAGTACTTC
>few|TRBJ2-7|.|TRBV29-1|15
CSVDLRTKRSYEQYF
TGCAGCGTTGACCTAAGGACCAAGCGGTCCTACGAGCAGTACTTC
>.|TRBJ2-6|.|TRBV4-3|15
CASSPDGSGANVLTF
TGCGCCAGCAGCCCCGACGGCTCTGGGGCCAACGTCCTGACTTTC
>.|TRBJ1-2|.|TRBV13|15
CASSSTHREQYGYTF
TGTGCCAGCAGCTCCACCCACAGGGAACAGTATGGCTACACCTTC
>.|TRBJ2-5|TRBD2|TRBV5-4|14
CASSLGTSSKTQYF
TGTGCCAGCAGCTTGGGGACTAGCTCGAAGACCCAGTACTTC
>few|TRBJ2-7|.|TRBV7-2|16
CASSYRLVLGSYEQYF
TGTGCCAGCAGCTACCGACTAGTCCTAGGATCCTACGAGCAGTACTTC
>.|TRBJ1-2|TRBD1|TRBV5-4|13
CASSLGQDYGYTF
TGTGCCAGCAGCTTAGGACAGGATTATGGCTACACCTTC
>few|TRBJ2-1|.|TRBV5-1|15
CASSLVAGLRNEQFF
TGCGCCAGCAGCTTGGTAGCAGGGCTACGCAATGAGCAGTTCTTC
>once|TRBJ1-2|TRBD1|TRBV5-6|15
CASSLYDREMNGYTF
TGTGCCAGCAGCTTATACGACAGGGAAATGAATGGCTACACCTTC
>few|TRBJ2-5|TRBD2|TRBV5-1|16
CASSLGPAGGPETQYF
TGCGCCAGCAGCTTGGGTCCAGCGGGGGGGCCAGAGACCCAGTACTTC
>.|TRBJ2-3|.|TRBV4-2|17
CASSQDGWLQSTDTQYF
TGTGCCAGCAGCCAAGATGGGTGGCTGCAAAGCACAGATACGCAGTATTTT
>.|TRBJ1-5|.|TRBV6-5|14
CATQGWDSNQPQHF
TGTGCCACCCAGGGTTGGGATAGCAATCAGCCCCAGCATTTT
>.|TRBJ1-1|TRBD1|TRBV30|12
CAWNRGFLEAFF
TGTGCCTGGAACAGGGGTTTCCTTGAAGCTTTCTTT
>once|TRBJ2-7|TRBD1|TRBV7-9|13
CASSGRQGSEQYF
TGTGCCAGCAGCGGCCGACAGGGCTCCGAGCAGTACTTC
>once|TRBJ1-1|.|TRBV30|12
CAWSLRGAEAFF
TGTGCCTGGAGTTTAAGGGGCGCTGAAGCTTTCTTT
>.|TRBJ1-1|.|TRBV29-1|13
CSVDRGARTEAFF
TGCAGCGTTGATCGGGGGGCTCGCACTGAAGCTTTCTTT
>.|TRBJ2-3|.|TRBV6-5|16
CASSYKPGRRTDTQYF
TGTGCCAGCAGTTACAAACCGGGACGGCGCACAGATACGCAGTATTTT
>few|TRBJ2-3|.|TRBV25-1|16
CASSPWDGRNTDTQYF
TGTGCCAGCAGTCCGTGGGATGGCAGAAACACAGATACGCAGTATTTT
>.|TRBJ1-1|.|TRBV6-5|14
CASSYGQGLSEAFF
TGTGCCAGCAGTTACGGCCAGGGGTTATCTGAAGCTTTCTTT
>few|TRBJ1-3|.|TRBV6-5|11
CASRVGNTIYF
TGTGCCAGCCGAGTTGGAAACACCATATATTTT
>few|TRBJ2-1|.|TRBV7-2|12
CAMSSRVHEQFF
TGTGCCATGAGCTCACGGGTACATGAGCAGTTCTTC
>once|TRBJ2-1|.|TRBV7-9|15
CASSPPVGGPNEQFF
TGTGCCAGCAGCCCCCCTGTGGGGGGGCCAAATGAGCAGTTCTTC
>.|TRBJ2-5|.|TRBV30|10
CAARLETQYF
TGTGCCGCCCGGTTGGAGACCCAGTACTTC
>.|TRBJ2-5|.|TRBV10-3|13
CAISEGQRETQYF
TGTGCCATCAGTGAGGGACAGAGGGAGACCCAGTACTTC